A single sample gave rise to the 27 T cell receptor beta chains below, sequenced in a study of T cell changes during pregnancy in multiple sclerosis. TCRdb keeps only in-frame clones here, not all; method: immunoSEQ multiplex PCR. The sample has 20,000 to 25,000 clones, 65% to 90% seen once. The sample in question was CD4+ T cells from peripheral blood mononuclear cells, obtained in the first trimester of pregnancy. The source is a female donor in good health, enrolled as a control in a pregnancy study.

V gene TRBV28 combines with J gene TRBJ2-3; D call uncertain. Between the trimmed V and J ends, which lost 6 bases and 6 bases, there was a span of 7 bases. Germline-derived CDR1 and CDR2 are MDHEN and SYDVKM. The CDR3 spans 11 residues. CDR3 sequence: CASSAWDTQYF. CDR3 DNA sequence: TGTGCCAGCAGCGCGTGGGATACGCAGTATTTT.

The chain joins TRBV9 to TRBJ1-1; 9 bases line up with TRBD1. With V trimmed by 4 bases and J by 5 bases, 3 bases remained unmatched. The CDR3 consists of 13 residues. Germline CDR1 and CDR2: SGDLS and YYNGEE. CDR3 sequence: CASSWTGDTEAFF. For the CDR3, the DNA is TGTGCCAGCAGCTGGACAGGGGATACTGAAGCTTTCTTT.

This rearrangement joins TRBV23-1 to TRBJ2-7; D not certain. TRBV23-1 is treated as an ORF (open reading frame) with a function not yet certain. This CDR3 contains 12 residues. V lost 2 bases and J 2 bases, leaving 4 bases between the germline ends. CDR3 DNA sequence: TGCGCCAGCAGTCAACCTACCTACGAGCAGTACTTC. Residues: CASSQPTYEQYF.

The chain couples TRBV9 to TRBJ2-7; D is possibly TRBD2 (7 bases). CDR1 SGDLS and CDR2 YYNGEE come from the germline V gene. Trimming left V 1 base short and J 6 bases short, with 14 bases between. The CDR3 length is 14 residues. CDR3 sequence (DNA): TGTGCCAGCAGCGTAAAAAGGGGGGGCTCCGAGCAGTACTTC. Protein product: CASSVKRGGSEQYF.

CDR3 nucleotide sequence: TGCGCCAGCAGCTTGAAGGGGGGGGACGCCTACAATGAGCAGTTCTTC. The encoded protein is CASSLKGGDAYNEQFF. The J gene is TRBJ2-1, the V gene TRBV5-1, with a weak D call TRBD2 (7 bases). Germline lookup yields CDR1 SGHRS and CDR2 YFSETQ. The CDR3 has 16 amino acids. Trimming cost V 1 base and J 2 bases, with 13 bases left between them.

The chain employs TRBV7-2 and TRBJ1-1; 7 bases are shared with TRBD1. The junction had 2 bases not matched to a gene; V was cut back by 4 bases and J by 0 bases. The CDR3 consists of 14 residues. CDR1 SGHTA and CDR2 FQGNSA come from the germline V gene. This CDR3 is CASSSTGVNTEAFF. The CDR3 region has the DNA TGTGCCAGCAGCTCCACAGGGGTGAACACTGAAGCTTTCTTT.

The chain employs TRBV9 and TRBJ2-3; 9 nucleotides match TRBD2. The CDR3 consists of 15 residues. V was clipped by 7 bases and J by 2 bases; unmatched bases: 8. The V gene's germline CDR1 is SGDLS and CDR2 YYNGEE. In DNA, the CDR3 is TGTGCCAGCGGCGAGCGGGGGGACCTCACAGATACGCAGTATTTT. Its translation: CASGERGDLTDTQYF.

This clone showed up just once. Here the CDR3 DNA reads TGTGCCAGCAGCTTTATGAGGCCCGGTACGCAGTATTTT. Protein product: CASSFMRPGTQYF. The chain links TRBV5-8 to TRBJ2-3; D is unclear. This CDR3 is 13 amino acids long. Trimming took off 2 bases at V and 8 bases at J, with 12 bases between the two ends. The germline V gene has CDR1 SGHTS and CDR2 YDEGEE.

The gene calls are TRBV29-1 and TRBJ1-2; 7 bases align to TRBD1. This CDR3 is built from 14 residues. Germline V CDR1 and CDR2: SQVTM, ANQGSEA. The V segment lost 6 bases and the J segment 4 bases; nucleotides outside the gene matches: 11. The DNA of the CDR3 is TGCAGCGTGGGCAACCGGGACAGTGTCTATGGCTACACCTTC. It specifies CSVGNRDSVYGYTF. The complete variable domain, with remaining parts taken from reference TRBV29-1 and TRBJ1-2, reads SAVISQKPSRDICQRGTSLTIQCQVDSQVTMMFWYRQQPGQSLTLIATANQGSEATYESGFVIDKFPISRPNLTFSTLTVSNMSPEDSSIYLCSVGNRDSVYGYTFGSGTRLTVV.

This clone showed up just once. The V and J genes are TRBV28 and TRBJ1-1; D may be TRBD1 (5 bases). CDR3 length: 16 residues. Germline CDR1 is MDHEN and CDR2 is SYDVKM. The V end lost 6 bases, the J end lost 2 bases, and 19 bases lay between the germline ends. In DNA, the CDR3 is TGTGCCAGCAGCCAGGGAGGCGTTTGGGGAAACACTGAAGCTTTCTTT. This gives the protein CASSQGGVWGNTEAFF.

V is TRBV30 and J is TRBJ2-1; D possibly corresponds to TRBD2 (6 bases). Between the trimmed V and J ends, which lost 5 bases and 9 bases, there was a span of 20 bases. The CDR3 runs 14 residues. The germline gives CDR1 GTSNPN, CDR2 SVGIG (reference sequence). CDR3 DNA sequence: TGTGCCTGGCTACCCGAATTGGAGGGCGGTGAGCAGTTCTTC. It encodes CAWLPELEGGEQFF.

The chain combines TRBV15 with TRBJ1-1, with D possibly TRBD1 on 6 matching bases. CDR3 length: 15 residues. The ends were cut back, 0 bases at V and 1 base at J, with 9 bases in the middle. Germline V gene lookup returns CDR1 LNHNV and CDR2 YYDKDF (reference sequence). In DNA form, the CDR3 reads TGTGCCACCAGCAGAGATAGGGGGGGGAACACTGAAGCTTTCTTT. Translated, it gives CATSRDRGGNTEAFF.

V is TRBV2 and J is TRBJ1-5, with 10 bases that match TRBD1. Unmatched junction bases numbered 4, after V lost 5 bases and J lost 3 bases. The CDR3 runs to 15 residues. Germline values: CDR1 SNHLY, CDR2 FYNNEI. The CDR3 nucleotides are TGTGCCAGCAGTACGACAGGGGGCCCCAATCAGCCCCAGCATTTT. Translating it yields CASSTTGGPNQPQHF.

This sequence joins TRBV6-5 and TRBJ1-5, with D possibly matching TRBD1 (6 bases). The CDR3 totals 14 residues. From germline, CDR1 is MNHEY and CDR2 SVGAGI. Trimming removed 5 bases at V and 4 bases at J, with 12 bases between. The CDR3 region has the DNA TGTGCCAGCAGTAGGGACATTGGAAATCAGCCCCAGCATTTT. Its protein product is CASSRDIGNQPQHF.

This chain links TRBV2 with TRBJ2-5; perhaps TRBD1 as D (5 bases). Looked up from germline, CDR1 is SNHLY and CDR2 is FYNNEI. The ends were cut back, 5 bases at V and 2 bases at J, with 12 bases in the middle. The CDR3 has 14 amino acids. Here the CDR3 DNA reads TGTGCCAGCAGTTTGGGGCCAGGGCAAGAGACCCAGTACTTC. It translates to CASSLGPGQETQYF.

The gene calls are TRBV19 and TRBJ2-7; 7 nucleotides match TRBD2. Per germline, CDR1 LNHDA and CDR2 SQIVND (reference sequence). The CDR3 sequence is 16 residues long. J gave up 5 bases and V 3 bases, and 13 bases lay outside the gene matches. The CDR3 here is CASSMWSLGEGHEQYF. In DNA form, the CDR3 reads TGTGCCAGTAGTATGTGGTCTCTAGGGGAGGGGCACGAGCAGTACTTC. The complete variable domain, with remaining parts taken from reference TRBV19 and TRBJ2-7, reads DGGITQSPKYLFRKEGQNVTLSCEQNLNHDAMYWYRQDPGQGLRLIYYSQIVNDFQKGDIAEGYSVSREKKESFPLTVTSAQKNPTAFYLCASSMWSLGEGHEQYFGPGTRLTVT.

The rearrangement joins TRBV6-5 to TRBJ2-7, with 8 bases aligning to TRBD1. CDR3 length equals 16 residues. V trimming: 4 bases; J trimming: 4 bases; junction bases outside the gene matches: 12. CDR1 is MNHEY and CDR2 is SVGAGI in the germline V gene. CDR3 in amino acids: CASSFATTGAEYEQYF. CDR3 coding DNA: TGTGCCAGCAGTTTCGCAACGACAGGGGCCGAATACGAGCAGTACTTC.

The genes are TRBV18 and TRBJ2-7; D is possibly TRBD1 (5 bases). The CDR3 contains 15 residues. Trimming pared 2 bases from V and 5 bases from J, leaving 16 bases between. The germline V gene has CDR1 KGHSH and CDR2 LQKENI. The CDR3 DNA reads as TGTGCCAGCTCACCAAGTGGAATGCAGGGTAACGAGCAGTACTTC. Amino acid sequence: CASSPSGMQGNEQYF.

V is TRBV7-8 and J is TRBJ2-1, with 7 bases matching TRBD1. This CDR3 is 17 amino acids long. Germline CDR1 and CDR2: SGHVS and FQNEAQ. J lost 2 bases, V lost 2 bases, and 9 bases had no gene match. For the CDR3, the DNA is TGTGCCAGCAGCTTACTGGGGGACAGTAGAGCCTACAATGAGCAGTTCTTC. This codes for CASSLLGDSRAYNEQFF.

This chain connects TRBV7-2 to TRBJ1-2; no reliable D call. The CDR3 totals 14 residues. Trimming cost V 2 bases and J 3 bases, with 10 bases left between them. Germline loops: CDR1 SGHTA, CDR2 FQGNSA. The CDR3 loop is CASSLRGWDYGYTF. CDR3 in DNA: TGTGCCAGCAGCTTACGAGGGTGGGACTATGGCTACACCTTC. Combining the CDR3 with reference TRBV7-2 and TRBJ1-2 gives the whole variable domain GAGVSQSPSNKVTEKGKDVELRCDPISGHTALYWYRQSLGQGLEFLIYFQGNSAPDKSGLPSDRFSAERTGGSVSTLTIQRTQQEDSAVYLCASSLRGWDYGYTFGSGTRLTVV.

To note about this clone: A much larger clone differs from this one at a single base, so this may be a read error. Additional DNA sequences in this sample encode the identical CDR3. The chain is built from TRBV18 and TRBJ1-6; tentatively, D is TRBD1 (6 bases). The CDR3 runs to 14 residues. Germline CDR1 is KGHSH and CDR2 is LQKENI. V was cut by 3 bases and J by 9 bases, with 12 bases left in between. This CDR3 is CASSPGAGASPLHF. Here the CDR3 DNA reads TGTGCCAGCTCACCGGGGGCAGGGGCTTCACCCCTCCACTTT.

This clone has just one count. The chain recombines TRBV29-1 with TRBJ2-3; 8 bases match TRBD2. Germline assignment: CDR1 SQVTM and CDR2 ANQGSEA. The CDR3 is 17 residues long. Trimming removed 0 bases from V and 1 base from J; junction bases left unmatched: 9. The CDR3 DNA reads TGCAGCGTTGAAGATCTTCGGGGTAGCGGGGGCACAGATACGCAGTATTTT. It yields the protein CSVEDLRGSGGTDTQYF.

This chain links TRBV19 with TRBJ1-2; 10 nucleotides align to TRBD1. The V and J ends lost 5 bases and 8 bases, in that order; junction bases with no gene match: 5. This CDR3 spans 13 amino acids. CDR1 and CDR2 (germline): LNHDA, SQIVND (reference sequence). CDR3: CASSSRDRGGYTF. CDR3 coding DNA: TGTGCCAGTAGTTCCCGGGACAGGGGCGGCTACACCTTC.

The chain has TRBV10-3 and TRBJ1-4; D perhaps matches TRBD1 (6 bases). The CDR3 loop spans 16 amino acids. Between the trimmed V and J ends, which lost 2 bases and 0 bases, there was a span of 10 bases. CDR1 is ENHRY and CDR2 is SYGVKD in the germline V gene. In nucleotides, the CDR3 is TGTGCCATCAGTGAGAATTCAGGGGCAACTAATGAAAAACTGTTTTTT. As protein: CAISENSGATNEKLFF.

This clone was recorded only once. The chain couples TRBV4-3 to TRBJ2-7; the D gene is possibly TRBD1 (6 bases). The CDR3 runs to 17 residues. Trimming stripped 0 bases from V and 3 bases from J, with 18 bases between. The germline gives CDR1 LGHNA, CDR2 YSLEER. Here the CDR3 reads CASSQEATPDRYYEQYF. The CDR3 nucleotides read TGCGCCAGCAGCCAAGAAGCGACCCCGGACAGATACTACGAGCAGTACTTC.

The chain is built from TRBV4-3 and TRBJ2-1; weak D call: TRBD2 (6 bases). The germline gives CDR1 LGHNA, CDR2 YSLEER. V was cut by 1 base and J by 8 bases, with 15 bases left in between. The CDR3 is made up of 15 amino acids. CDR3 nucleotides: TGCGCCAGCAGCCAAGGGGGACTCTGGGGGGATGAGCAGTTCTTC. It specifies CASSQGGLWGDEQFF.

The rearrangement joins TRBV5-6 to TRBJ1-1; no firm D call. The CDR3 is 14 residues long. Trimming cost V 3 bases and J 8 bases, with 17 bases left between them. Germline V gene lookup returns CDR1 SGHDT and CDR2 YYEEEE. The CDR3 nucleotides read TGTGCCAGCAGCTCGATTGTTCGGGGAGGGGAAGCTTTCTTT. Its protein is CASSSIVRGGEAFF.